What follows are 4 T cell receptor beta chains derived from one specimen sequenced in a study of blood T cell repertoires in COVID-19. The table came from immunoSEQ multiplex PCR; TCRdb's copy has only in-frame clones and leaves some out. The table has roughly 300,000 clones, 85% seen once; the top ten hold about 2.5%. Sequencing input: PBMCs or T cells enriched from blood (not recorded which). These receptors were collected from a woman aged 50 to 60 who had recovered from COVID-19.

This sequence joins TRBV7-9 and TRBJ2-7, with no clear D. The V and J ends lost 5 bases and 0 bases respectively, with 8 bases between them. Germline V gene sequence: CDR1 SEHNR, CDR2 FQNEAQ (reference sequence). The length of the CDR3 is 13 residues. CDR3 sequence reads: CASSTTVSYEQYF. CDR3 in DNA: TGTGCCAGCAGCACAACAGTCTCCTACGAGCAGTACTTC.

The chain uses TRBV28 and TRBJ1-4; possible D gene TRBD1, 6 bases. The CDR3 runs 15 residues. In germline, CDR1 is MDHEN, CDR2 SYDVKM. V gave up 3 bases and J gave up 1 base, with 9 bases separating them. The CDR3 DNA sequence: TGTGCCAGCAGTTTTCAGGGGTTAACTAATGAAAAACTGTTTTTT. Its translation is CASSFQGLTNEKLFF.

This chain joins TRBV15 and TRBJ1-1; 7 bases are shared with TRBD1. CDR1 LNHNV and CDR2 YYDKDF come from the germline V gene (reference sequence). V lost 1 base to trimming and J lost 0 bases; unmatched junction nucleotides: 8. The CDR3 covers 17 residues. The CDR3 DNA reads TGTGCCACCAGCAGAGGTCTGGGACAGAGTATGAACACTGAAGCTTTCTTT. Encoded protein: CATSRGLGQSMNTEAFF.

This clone was found a few times. The rearrangement joins TRBV30 to TRBJ1-3; 9 bases line up with TRBD1. Germline assignment: CDR1 GTSNPN and CDR2 SVGIG (reference sequence). The trim removed 8 bases at V and 4 bases at J, leaving 12 bases unmatched. The CDR3 spans 15 residues. The CDR3 DNA follows: TGTGCCAGCCGGGACAGGGAGTTATCCGGAAACACCATATATTTT. Protein product: CASRDRELSGNTIYF.